This TCR beta chain was sequenced in a study of blood T cell repertoires in COVID-19. Study details: The analysed material was cDNA or gDNA that came from T cells, B-cell-depleted T cells, or PBMCs.

The authors' processing: Scientists estimated how many nucleated cells there were by amplifying reference gene primers. Only in-frame clones appear in the TCRdb table, and some are missing; sequencing was by immunoSEQ multiplex PCR. V, J and clone size are taken as reported in that table, and D and trimming were inferred from the DNA itself. The table includes a few hundred thousand clones, roughly 88% detected once. This clone was seen more than once but under ten times. This CDR3 contains 15 residues. The J segment lost 6 bases and the V segment lost 6 bases, leaving 11 bases of the junction unmatched. Germline V lookup: CDR1 SGHRS, CDR2 YFSETQ.

This chain uses TRBV5-1 with TRBJ1-5, with 8 bases lining up with TRBD1. The source is a woman in her twenties or thirties with active or convalescent COVID-19. Sequences were obtained from peripheral blood. DNA for the CDR3: TGCGCCAGCACTGAAGCAGGGGGCGTCCCTCAGCCCCAGCATTTT. Its protein product is CASTEAGGVPQPQHF.